The 27 T cell receptor beta chains reported below all come from one sample, sequenced in a study of spatial heterogeneity in lung cancer. Stated time point: sample taken at primary tumor resection. TCRs were sequenced from unsorted whole RNA of tumor, nontumor lung or PBMC. One entry per CDR3 protein, called by TCRdb with MiXCR from the 5' RACE reads. The sample yields about 24,000 distinct CDR3 sequences, 2.5% to 4% seen once. The sequences come from PBMCs, collected at surgery. Receptors were obtained from a female donor with early-stage non-small cell lung cancer.

By proportion, this clonotype is medium-sized. The chain links TRBV3-1 to TRBJ2-7; 11 bases are a match to TRBD2. The V segment lost 5 bases and the J segment 3 bases; nucleotides outside the gene matches: 12. The CDR3 runs to 17 residues. Germline CDR1 and CDR2: LGHDT and YNNKEL (reference sequence). CDR3 in amino acids: CASSSTLAGGSVYEQYF. In DNA, the CDR3 is TGTGCCAGCAGCTCTACGTTAGCGGGAGGGTCAGTCTACGAGCAGTACTTC.

This clonotype was counted many times. The chain joins TRBV6-5 to TRBJ2-1; D assignment may be TRBD1 or TRBD2 (5 bases each). V was shortened by 6 bases and J by 8 bases, with 17 bases between the two germline ends. The V gene's germline CDR1 is MNHEY and CDR2 SVGAGI. The CDR3 is 14 amino acids. Written as DNA, the CDR3 is TGTGCCAGCAGCCTCTACTCGCAGGGAGATGAGCAGTTCTTC. This encodes CASSLYSQGDEQFF.

The table lists this clonotype with many counts. The rearrangement uses TRBV7-3 and TRBJ2-7; either TRBD1 or TRBD2 may supply D (6 bases each). The V end lost 1 base, the J end lost 3 bases, and 22 bases lay between the germline ends. Germline V gene data show CDR1 as SGHTA and CDR2 as FQGTGA. The CDR3 totals 18 residues. The CDR3 loop is CASSLKGALGGTNYEQYF. The CDR3 DNA reads as TGTGCCAGCAGCTTAAAAGGAGCCCTTGGCGGGACAAACTACGAGCAGTACTTC.

In this sample, this clonotype turned up many times. The chain links TRBV20-1 to TRBJ1-2; D possibly corresponds to TRBD1 (6 bases). The V gene lost 0 bases and the J gene lost 7 bases, with 12 bases spanning the gap. This CDR3 has 13 amino acids. Germline CDR1 DFQATT, CDR2 SNEGSKA (reference sequence). The CDR3: CSARETGRSGYTF. For the CDR3, the DNA is TGCAGTGCTAGAGAAACAGGGCGAAGTGGCTACACCTTC.

This clonotype was detected a few times. This chain uses TRBV5-4 with TRBJ2-7, with 10 bases matching TRBD1. The V gene end was trimmed by 4 bases and the J gene end by 1 base; junction bases not matched to a gene: 2. CDR3 length: 14 residues. Per germline, CDR1 SGHNT and CDR2 YYREEE (reference sequence). CDR3 DNA sequence: TGTGCCAGCAGCGGGACAGGGGCTTCCTACGAGCAGTACTTC. This gives the protein CASSGTGASYEQYF.

This clonotype was seen repeatedly, ten times or more. The chain employs TRBV10-1 and TRBJ2-7; 11 nucleotides line up with TRBD2. The CDR3 runs 16 residues. Germline CDR1 and CDR2: WNHNN and SYGVQD (reference sequence). The trim removed 3 bases at V and 7 bases at J, leaving 11 bases unmatched. The CDR3 DNA follows: TGCGCCAGCAGTGATGAGCTAGCGGGAGGCCTACGAGAGCAGTACTTC. It is translated as CASSDELAGGLREQYF.

This clonotype was seen ten or more times. The chain uses TRBV3-1 and TRBJ1-1; TRBD1 matches at 9 bases. Losses at the gene ends were 0 bases for V and 2 bases for J; bases not matched to a gene: 4. Germline values: CDR1 LGHDT, CDR2 YNNKEL (reference sequence). CDR3 length equals 16 residues. DNA of the CDR3: TGTGCCAGCAGCCAAGAAACGGGACAGGGTAACACTGAAGCTTTCTTT. Translation gives CASSQETGQGNTEAFF. Full variable domain (missing parts from reference TRBV3-1 and TRBJ1-1): DTAVSQTPKYLVTQMGNDKSIKCEQNLGHDTMYWYKQDSKKFLKIMFSYNNKELIINETVPNRFSPKSPDKAHLNLHINSLELGDSAVYFCASSQETGQGNTEAFFGQGTRLTVV.

The sample holds many counts of this clonotype. Written as DNA, the CDR3 is TGTGCCAGCAGTCACCCGACTAGCGGGAAAGAGACCCAGTACTTC. This encodes CASSHPTSGKETQYF. The chain uses TRBV6-5 and TRBJ2-5, with 11 bases matching TRBD2. The CDR3 spans 15 residues. The germline gives CDR1 MNHEY, CDR2 SVGAGI. The trim removed 5 bases at V and 3 bases at J, leaving 5 bases unmatched.

In its sample, this clonotype was seen many times. The rearrangement joins TRBV5-6 to TRBJ2-1, with 12 positions matching TRBD2. Looked up from germline, CDR1 is SGHDT and CDR2 is YYEEEE. V lost 6 bases to trimming and J lost 13 bases; unmatched junction nucleotides: 11. This CDR3 comprises 14 residues. In nucleotides, the CDR3 is TGTGCCAGCACCCTTACTACTAGCGGGAGGAAACAGTTCTTC. This encodes CASTLTTSGRKQFF.

This rearrangement joins TRBV2 to TRBJ2-2; a possible D gene is TRBD1 (6 bases). This CDR3 spans 13 amino acids. V lost 5 bases, J lost 8 bases, and 12 bases lay in between. The V gene's germline CDR1 is SNHLY and CDR2 FYNNEI. The CDR3 loop is CASSTIGTGELFF. In DNA form, the CDR3 reads TGTGCCAGCAGTACAATAGGGACAGGGGAGCTGTTTTTT. The variable domain in full, with the rest retrieved from reference TRBV2 and TRBJ2-2, is EPEVTQTPSHQVTQMGQEVILRCVPISNHLYFYWYRQILGQKVEFLVSFYNNEISEKSEIFDDQFSVERPDGSNFTLKIRSTKLEDSAMYFCASSTIGTGELFFGEGSRLTVL.

As regards this clonotype: Given a much more abundant clone one base away, this may be a read error. The rearrangement uses TRBV7-9 and TRBJ2-3, with 7 bases matching TRBD1. The CDR3 runs to 16 residues. Trimming took 3 bases from V and 2 from J; bases not matched to a gene: 8. Germline values: CDR1 SEHNR, CDR2 FQNEAQ (reference sequence). The CDR3 protein is CASSFPGQTVTDTQYF. CDR3 in DNA: TGTGCCAGCAGCTTTCCGGGACAGACAGTCACAGATACGCAGTATTTT. Together with reference TRBV7-9 and TRBJ2-3, the CDR3 gives the full variable domain: DTGVSQNPRHKITKRGQNVTFRCDPISEHNRLYWYRQTLGQGPEFLTYFQNEAQLEKSRLLSDRFSAERPKGSFSTLEIQRTEQGDSAMYLCASSFPGQTVTDTQYFGPGTRLTVL.

This clonotype was counted at least ten times. J is TRBJ2-7 and V is TRBV7-8; D gene ambiguous. This CDR3 spans 15 amino acids. Germline V gene lookup returns CDR1 SGHVS and CDR2 FQNEAQ. With 4 bases removed from V and 2 bases from J, the gap between germline ends came to 15 bases. Written as DNA, the CDR3 is TGTGCCAGCAGCTCAAGGGAAAGGTCAACCTACGAGCAGTACTTC. Encoded protein: CASSSRERSTYEQYF. The full variable domain, in which reference TRBV7-8 and TRBJ2-7 provide the parts outside the CDR3, is GAGVSQSPRYKVAKRGQDVALRCDPISGHVSLFWYQQALGQGPEFLTYFQNEAQLDKSGLPSDRFFAERPEGSVSTLKIQRTQQEDSAVYLCASSSRERSTYEQYFGPGTRLTVT.

This clonotype was counted at least ten times. The chain links TRBV12-3 or TRBV12-4 to TRBJ2-7, with TRBD2 matching 7 bases. V lost 6 bases and J lost 6; bases outside the gene matches: 14. CDR3 length: 15 residues. Here the CDR3 reads CASSHTRLARGEQYF. CDR3 coding DNA: TGTGCCAGCAGCCATACACGACTAGCCAGAGGCGAGCAGTACTTC.

This clonotype was picked up a small number of times. A much larger clone sits a single nucleotide away, making a read error possible. The rearrangement uses TRBV14 and TRBJ2-5, with D hard to call. Germline assignment: CDR1 SGHDN and CDR2 FVKESK. The CDR3 runs 14 residues. CDR3 region: CASSHDWPRETRYF. The CDR3 DNA follows: TGTGCCAGCAGCCACGATTGGCCTCGAGAGACCCGGTACTTC. The complete variable domain, with remaining parts taken from reference TRBV14 and TRBJ2-5, reads EAGVTQFPSHSVIEKGQTVTLRCDPISGHDNLYWYRRVMGKEIKFLLHFVKESKQDESGMPNNRFLAERTGGTYSTLKVQPAELEDSGVYFCASSHDWPRETRYFGPGTRLLVL.

This clonotype has ten or more counts. The rearrangement links TRBV7-8 to TRBJ2-7; 9 bases fit TRBD1. The CDR3 extends over 14 amino acids. V gave up 5 bases and J gave up 4 bases; unmatched junction bases: 6. Germline CDR1 and CDR2: SGHVS and FQNEAQ. The CDR3 region is CASSGRDRVYEQYF. The CDR3 coding sequence is TGTGCCAGCAGCGGCCGGGACAGGGTTTACGAGCAGTACTTC. Supplemented by reference TRBV7-8 and TRBJ2-7, the full variable domain reads GAGVSQSPRYKVAKRGQDVALRCDPISGHVSLFWYQQALGQGPEFLTYFQNEAQLDKSGLPSDRFFAERPEGSVSTLKIQRTQQEDSAVYLCASSGRDRVYEQYFGPGTRLTVT.

This clonotype was seen ten or more times. The rearrangement links TRBV15 to TRBJ2-7; TRBD2 aligns across 7 bases. There are 17 residues in the CDR3. Per the germline V gene, CDR1 is LNHNV and CDR2 is YYDKDF (reference sequence). J was trimmed by 5 bases and V by 0 bases; bases with no gene match: 13. CDR3 protein: CATSRDYLGLQNHEQYF. In DNA form, the CDR3 reads TGTGCCACCAGCAGAGATTACCTGGGACTACAGAACCACGAGCAGTACTTC.

This clonotype was seen repeatedly, ten times or more. The chain has TRBV5-1 and TRBJ2-7; D might be TRBD2 (6 bases). The CDR3 runs 13 residues. Germline V CDR1 and CDR2: SGHRS, YFSETQ. V was pared by 4 bases and J by 1 base, with 9 bases between. The CDR3 loop is CASSPTRSYEQYF. CDR3 DNA sequence: TGCGCCAGCAGCCCGACTAGATCCTACGAGCAGTACTTC.

This clonotype has at least ten counts. The chain combines TRBV30 with TRBJ2-1; TRBD2 agrees at 15 bases. V was pared by 8 bases and J by 6 bases, with 5 bases of the junction left unmatched. Germline V gene lookup returns CDR1 GTSNPN and CDR2 SVGIG (reference sequence). CDR3 size: 14 residues. The DNA of the CDR3 is TGTGCCGGAAGGACTAGCGGGAGGGCCAATGAGCAGTTCTTC. Protein: CAGRTSGRANEQFF.

This clonotype was recorded at least ten times. The rearrangement uses TRBV20-1 and TRBJ2-1, with 12 positions matching TRBD2. J was trimmed by 4 bases and V by 2 bases; bases with no gene match: 3. CDR1 DFQATT and CDR2 SNEGSKA come from the germline V gene (reference sequence). The CDR3 totals 15 residues. The chain's CDR3 is CSARPSGRVYNEQFF. The CDR3, as DNA: TGCAGTGCTAGACCTAGCGGGAGGGTATACAATGAGCAGTTCTTC.

This clonotype has ten or more counts. The chain joins TRBV6-1 to TRBJ2-5; TRBD2 matches at 12 bases. V was clipped by 2 bases and J by 6 bases; unmatched bases: 10. From germline, CDR1 is MNHNS and CDR2 SASEGT. The CDR3 runs 17 residues. The CDR3 region has the DNA TGTGCCAGCAGTGAATTTCCTAGCGGGAGGGCCCGTAAGACCCAGTACTTC. Residues: CASSEFPSGRARKTQYF.

This rearrangement joins TRBV5-1 to TRBJ1-1; D gene unclear. The germline CDR1 and CDR2 sequences are SGHRS and YFSETQ. Trimming took off 2 bases at V and 1 base at J, with 6 bases between the two ends. The length of the CDR3 is 13 residues. CDR3 sequence reads: CASSFEGNTEAFF. CDR3 nucleotide sequence: TGCGCCAGCAGCTTTGAAGGGAACACTGAAGCTTTCTTT.

The sample holds many counts of this clonotype. The chain combines TRBV7-2 with TRBJ1-2; tentative D call: TRBD1 (6 bases). This CDR3 comprises 12 residues. The V end lost 4 bases, the J end lost 8 bases, and 11 bases lay between the germline ends. Looked up from germline, CDR1 is SGHTA and CDR2 is FQGNSA. The CDR3 is CASSSRGTGYTF. In DNA form, the CDR3 reads TGTGCCAGCAGCTCAAGGGGGACGGGCTACACCTTC.

This clonotype was picked up many times. The chain links TRBV6-5 to TRBJ2-5; 9 bases match TRBD1. With V trimmed by 4 bases and J by 2 bases, 14 bases remained unmatched. CDR3 length: 18 residues. The germline V gene has CDR1 MNHEY and CDR2 SVGAGI. The CDR3 loop reads CASSSPTRDRVGQETQYF. The CDR3 region has the DNA TGTGCCAGCAGTTCCCCCACCCGGGACAGGGTCGGGCAAGAGACCCAGTACTTC.

There are a few counts of this clonotype. The DNA of the CDR3 is TGTGCCAGCAGTTACGCAGGCCTCGCCTACGAGCAGTACTTC. It specifies CASSYAGLAYEQYF. The chain is built from TRBV6-2 or TRBV6-3 and TRBJ2-7; the D is unclear. Germline CDR1 and CDR2: MNHEY and SVGEGT. The CDR3 is 14 amino acids. Trimming shortened V by 2 bases and J by 2 bases, and 10 bases separated the two germline ends.

In the case of this clonotype: An end of the junction differs from the germline gene, which may be a read error. This chain uses TRBV18 with TRBJ2-5, with 7 bases lining up with TRBD1. The germline gives CDR1 KGHSH, CDR2 LQKENI. The CDR3 has 13 amino acids. In nucleotides, the CDR3 is TGTGTCAGCGTCAGGGACAGCCAAGAGACCCAGTACTTC. Translating it yields CVSVRDSQETQYF.

This clonotype was seen repeatedly, ten times or more. J is TRBJ2-3 and V is TRBV4-2; D perhaps matches TRBD2 (5 bases). This CDR3 has 14 residues. The germline CDR1 and CDR2 sequences are LGHNA and YNFKEQ. With 0 bases removed from V and 6 bases from J, the gap between germline ends came to 10 bases. The CDR3 DNA reads as TGTGCCAGCAGCCAAGATGAGCGGCCCGATACGCAGTATTTT. As protein: CASSQDERPDTQYF.

This clonotype was seen many times. The CDR3 sequence is CATSRALPGDGTDTQYF. The CDR3 bases are TGTGCCACCAGCAGAGCCCTTCCAGGGGATGGAACAGATACGCAGTATTTT. The rearrangement uses TRBV15 and TRBJ2-3; D possibly corresponds to TRBD1 (6 bases). The CDR3 covers 17 residues. V lost 1 base and J 3 bases, leaving 17 bases between the germline ends. CDR1 is LNHNV and CDR2 is YYDKDF in the germline V gene (reference sequence).